The 22 T cell receptor beta chains below were found in one sample sequenced in a study of blood T cell repertoires in COVID-19. Assay: immunoSEQ multiplex PCR; the TCRdb copy retains only in-frame clones and omits some. The sample lists 200,000 to 300,000 clones; 83% were seen once. The sample comprised peripheral blood. The receptors were sampled from a human donor in a cohort sampled during active COVID-19.

The chain combines TRBV20-1 with TRBJ2-1, with a tentative D call TRBD2 (6 bases). The CDR3 runs 12 residues. Germline V gene lookup returns CDR1 DFQATT and CDR2 SNEGSKA (reference sequence). V was clipped by 3 bases and J by 9 bases, with 12 bases between them. CDR3 coding DNA: TGCAGTGCTAGTCGGGGGAATAGTGAGCAGTTCTTC. Translation: CSASRGNSEQFF.

The gene calls are TRBV5-1 and TRBJ2-1; 7 bases align to TRBD2. V trimming: 4 bases; J trimming: 2 bases; junction bases outside the gene matches: 12. Germline CDR1 is SGHRS and CDR2 is YFSETQ. This CDR3 has 17 amino acids. In DNA, the CDR3 is TGCGCCAGCAGCACCGCCCGCGGGGGAGCCACCTACAATGAGCAGTTCTTC. Translating gives CASSTARGGATYNEQFF.

This chain uses TRBV27 with TRBJ1-2; D remains ambiguous. The CDR3 extends over 13 amino acids. Germline CDR1 is MNHEY and CDR2 is SMNVEV (reference sequence). Trimming removed 3 bases at V and 4 bases at J, with 9 bases between. CDR3 bases: TGTGCCAGCAGTTTGTCACAGACCTATGGCTACACCTTC. This sequence encodes CASSLSQTYGYTF.

The V and J genes are TRBV7-9 and TRBJ1-5; the match to TRBD1 covers 7 bases. The CDR3 sequence is 16 residues long. Losses at the gene ends were 1 base for V and 4 bases for J; bases not matched to a gene: 7. Germline values: CDR1 SEHNR, CDR2 FQNEAQ (reference sequence). The CDR3 DNA reads as TGTGCCAGCAGCTTAGATGCGACAGGGAATAATCAGCCCCAGCATTTT. Amino acid sequence: CASSLDATGNNQPQHF. The variable domain in full, completed from reference TRBV7-9 and TRBJ1-5, reads DTGVSQNPRHKITKRGQNVTFRCDPISEHNRLYWYRQTLGQGPEFLTYFQNEAQLEKSRLLSDRFSAERPKGSFSTLEIQRTEQGDSAMYLCASSLDATGNNQPQHFGDGTRLSIL.

CDR3 protein: CASSLRGVGDTQYF. CDR3 DNA: TGTGCCAGCAGCTTACGGGGGGTTGGAGATACGCAGTATTTT. The chain uses TRBV7-2 and TRBJ2-3; 7 nucleotides agree with TRBD2. Germline V gene lookup returns CDR1 SGHTA and CDR2 FQGNSA. The CDR3 loop spans 14 amino acids. With V trimmed by 2 bases and J by 5 bases, 4 bases remained unmatched.

The chain has TRBV18 and TRBJ1-5; D is perhaps TRBD1 (6 bases). Germline V gene data show CDR1 as KGHSH and CDR2 as LQKENI. The CDR3 length is 14 residues. V gave up 6 bases and J gave up 11 bases, with 20 bases separating them. In DNA form, the CDR3 reads TGTGCCAGCTCTCCCCGGGACGGGGACACAGCCCAGCATTTT. Its translation is CASSPRDGDTAQHF.

This chain joins TRBV19 and TRBJ2-2, with a possible D match to TRBD1 (6 bases). CDR1 and CDR2 (germline): LNHDA, SQIVND (reference sequence). The ends were cut back, 9 bases at V and 2 bases at J, with 13 bases in the middle. This CDR3 is 14 amino acids long. CDR3 nucleotides: TGTGCCAGCTCGACAGGCATAAACACCGGGGAGCTGTTTTTT. Translated, it gives CASSTGINTGELFF.

This chain uses TRBV18 with TRBJ2-1, with 7 positions matching TRBD1. Trimming took 4 bases from V and 3 from J; bases not matched to a gene: 6. This CDR3 has 15 residues. The germline gives CDR1 KGHSH, CDR2 LQKENI. CDR3 coding DNA: TGTGCCAGCTCACTAGGGCAGGGGGTCTACAATGAGCAGTTCTTC. Its protein product is CASSLGQGVYNEQFF.

J is TRBJ1-2 and V is TRBV3-1 (or the pseudogene TRBV3-2); TRBD1 matches 7 bases. V lost 4 bases to trimming and J lost 6 bases; unmatched junction nucleotides: 8. The CDR3 runs 14 residues. Germline CDR1 and CDR2: LGHDT and YNNKEL (reference sequence). CDR3 protein: CASSPYRGIDGYTF. The CDR3 DNA reads TGTGCCAGCAGCCCCTACAGGGGAATCGATGGCTACACCTTC.

V usage is TRBV30 and J usage is TRBJ2-1; the match to TRBD2 covers 8 bases. The CDR3 is made up of 13 amino acids. The ends lost 8 bases at V and 0 bases at J; junction bases unmatched: 3. Germline CDR1 GTSNPN, CDR2 SVGIG (reference sequence). CDR3 protein: CAPLAGSYNEQFF. The CDR3 DNA reads as TGTGCCCCCCTAGCGGGCTCCTACAATGAGCAGTTCTTC.

The J gene is TRBJ2-5, the V gene TRBV7-2, with 10 bases lining up with TRBD1. This CDR3 has 14 residues. CDR1 is SGHTA and CDR2 is FQGNSA in the germline V gene. V lost 3 bases to trimming and J lost 5 bases; unmatched junction nucleotides: 3. CDR3 nucleotides: TGTGCCAGCAGCTTGGACAGGGGGGTCGAGACCCAGTACTTC. Protein: CASSLDRGVETQYF.

V usage is TRBV5-1 and J usage is TRBJ1-2, with 10 nucleotides matching TRBD1. Germline CDR1 is SGHRS and CDR2 is YFSETQ. V shed 4 bases and J 4 bases; nucleotides not matched to a gene: 7. The CDR3 is 15 amino acids. Here the CDR3 reads CASSTGTGEGYGYTF. Written as DNA, the CDR3 is TGCGCCAGCAGCACCGGGACAGGGGAAGGCTATGGCTACACCTTC.

J is TRBJ1-5 and V is TRBV27, with 8 bases that match TRBD1. CDR1 is MNHEY, CDR2 SMNVEV, per germline (reference sequence). This CDR3 is 16 amino acids long. The V gene end was trimmed by 5 bases and the J gene end by 2 bases; junction bases not matched to a gene: 8. This chain's CDR3 is CASSPTGGRGNQPQHF. DNA for the CDR3: TGTGCCAGCAGTCCCACAGGGGGTCGAGGCAATCAGCCCCAGCATTTT.

This chain links TRBV11-2 with TRBJ2-1, with 14 positions matching TRBD2. Per the germline V gene, CDR1 is SGHAT and CDR2 is FQNNGV. After removal of 2 bases from V and 12 bases from J, the junction contained 12 bases not matched to a gene. The CDR3 sequence is 17 residues long. The CDR3 reads CASSLRKPGLAGAGQFF. Written as DNA, the CDR3 is TGTGCCAGCAGCTTAAGGAAACCGGGACTAGCGGGAGCCGGGCAGTTCTTC.

This sequence joins TRBV27 and TRBJ2-1; TRBD2 matches 7 bases. Germline assignment: CDR1 MNHEY and CDR2 SMNVEV (reference sequence). J lost 2 bases, V lost 6 bases, and 13 bases had no gene match. This CDR3 spans 17 amino acids. CDR3 in amino acids: CASRALGGAGPYNEQFF. The DNA for the CDR3 is TGTGCCAGCAGGGCCTTGGGCGGAGCGGGGCCCTACAATGAGCAGTTCTTC.

The CDR3: CASKTSGGQETQYF. In DNA, the CDR3 is TGTGCCAGCAAGACTAGCGGGGGCCAAGAGACCCAGTACTTC. This chain links TRBV2 with TRBJ2-5; 12 bases agree with TRBD2. This CDR3 is built from 14 residues. Trimming took 7 bases from V and 1 from J; bases not matched to a gene: 1. Germline CDR1 and CDR2: SNHLY and FYNNEI.

This clone was picked up a small number of times. V gene TRBV6-2 or TRBV6-3 combines with J gene TRBJ1-1; 7 nucleotides match TRBD1. V lost 2 bases and J lost 4; bases outside the gene matches: 4. The CDR3 runs to 14 residues. The germline V gene has CDR1 MNHEY and CDR2 SVGEGT. This CDR3 reads CASSYRGQRTEAFF. The CDR3 coding sequence is TGTGCCAGCAGTTACAGGGGGCAGCGCACTGAAGCTTTCTTT.

The CDR3 spells CASSLVPGNSNQPQHF. In DNA form, the CDR3 reads TGTGCCAGCAGCTTAGTGCCAGGGAATAGCAATCAGCCCCAGCATTTT. The V and J genes are TRBV7-2 and TRBJ1-5, with D maybe TRBD1 (5 bases). Trimming cost V 1 base and J 0 bases, with 10 bases left between them. CDR3 length: 16 amino acids. CDR1 SGHTA and CDR2 FQGNSA come from the germline V gene.

This chain connects TRBV3-1 (or the pseudogene TRBV3-2) to TRBJ2-1, with D tentatively TRBD2 (5 bases). Germline CDR1 and CDR2: LGHDT and YNNKEL (reference sequence). Trimming cost V 0 bases and J 3 bases, with 12 bases left between them. The CDR3 covers 16 residues. CDR3 sequence (DNA): TGTGCCAGCAGCCAAGATAGGCTAGCTGTCTACAATGAGCAGTTCTTC. This gives the protein CASSQDRLAVYNEQFF.

There are a few counts of this clone. The J gene is TRBJ1-1, the V gene TRBV6-6; a possible D gene is TRBD1 (5 bases). Trimming removed 1 base at V and 1 base at J, with 10 bases between. Germline V gene lookup returns CDR1 MNHNY and CDR2 SVGAGI (reference sequence). CDR3 length equals 15 residues. CDR3 sequence reads: CASSYLTEQNTEAFF. The DNA of the CDR3 is TGTGCCAGCAGTTACTTGACAGAACAGAACACTGAAGCTTTCTTT.

Only a few counts were recorded for this clone. This chain joins TRBV4-1 and TRBJ2-2, with D perhaps matching TRBD2 (5 bases). The germline CDR1 and CDR2 sequences are MGHRA and YSYEKL. V lost 4 bases and J 6 bases, leaving 15 bases between the germline ends. The CDR3 has 15 amino acids. CDR3 in amino acids: CASSRGLVSAGELFF. DNA of the CDR3: TGCGCCAGCAGCCGAGGGCTGGTTTCTGCCGGGGAGCTGTTTTTT.

The chain employs TRBV11-2 and TRBJ1-1; 7 bases match TRBD1. With 5 bases clipped from V and 4 bases from J, the junction kept 4 bases outside the gene matches. The CDR3 spans 13 residues. Germline CDR1 SGHAT, CDR2 FQNNGV. This CDR3 reads CASSRQGGTEAFF. CDR3 coding DNA: TGTGCCAGCAGCCGACAGGGAGGCACTGAAGCTTTCTTT.